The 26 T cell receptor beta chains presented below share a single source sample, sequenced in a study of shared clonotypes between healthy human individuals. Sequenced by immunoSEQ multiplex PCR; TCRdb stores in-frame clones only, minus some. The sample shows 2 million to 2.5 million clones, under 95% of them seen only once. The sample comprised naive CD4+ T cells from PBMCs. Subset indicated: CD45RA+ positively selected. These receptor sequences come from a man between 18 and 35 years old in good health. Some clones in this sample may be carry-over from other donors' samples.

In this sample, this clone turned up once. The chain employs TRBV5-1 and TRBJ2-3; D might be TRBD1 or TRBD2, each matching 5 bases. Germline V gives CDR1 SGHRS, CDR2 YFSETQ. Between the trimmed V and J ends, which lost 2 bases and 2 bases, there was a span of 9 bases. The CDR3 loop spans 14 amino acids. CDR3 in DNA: TGCGCCAGCAGCTTTCTCGGGGCCACAGATACGCAGTATTTT. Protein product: CASSFLGATDTQYF.

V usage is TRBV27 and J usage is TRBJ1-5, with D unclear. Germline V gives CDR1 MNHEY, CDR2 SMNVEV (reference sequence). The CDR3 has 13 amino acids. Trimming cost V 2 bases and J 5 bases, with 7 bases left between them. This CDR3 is CASSLQVYQPQHF. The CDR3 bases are TGTGCCAGCAGTTTACAGGTTTATCAGCCCCAGCATTTT.

CDR3: CATSRGTETQYF. CDR3 bases: TGTGCCACCAGCAGAGGAACAGAGACCCAGTACTTC. This chain connects TRBV15 to TRBJ2-5; no firm D call. The V end was cut by 1 base, the J end by 4 bases, with 4 bases between. The CDR3 runs to 12 residues. Germline values: CDR1 LNHNV, CDR2 YYDKDF (reference sequence).

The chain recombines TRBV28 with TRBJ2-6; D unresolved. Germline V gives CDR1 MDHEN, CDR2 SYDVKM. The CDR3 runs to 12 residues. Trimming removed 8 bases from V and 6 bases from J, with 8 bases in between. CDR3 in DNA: TGTGCCAGCCGGAGAGAGGCCAACGTCCTGACTTTC. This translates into CASRREANVLTF.

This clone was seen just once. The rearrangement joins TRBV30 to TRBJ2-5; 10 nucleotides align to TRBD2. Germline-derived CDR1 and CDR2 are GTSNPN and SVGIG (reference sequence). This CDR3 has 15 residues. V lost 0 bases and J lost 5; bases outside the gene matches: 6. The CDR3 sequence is CAWSVHLAGAETQYF. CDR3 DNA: TGTGCCTGGAGTGTACATCTAGCGGGAGCTGAGACCCAGTACTTC.

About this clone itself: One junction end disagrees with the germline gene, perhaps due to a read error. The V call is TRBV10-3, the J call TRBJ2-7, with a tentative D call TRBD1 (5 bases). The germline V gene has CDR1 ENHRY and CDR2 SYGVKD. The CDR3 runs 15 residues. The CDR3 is CAISESDISSSEQYF. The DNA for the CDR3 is TGTGCCATCAGTGAGTCGGACATCTCCTCCTCCGAGCAGTACTTC.

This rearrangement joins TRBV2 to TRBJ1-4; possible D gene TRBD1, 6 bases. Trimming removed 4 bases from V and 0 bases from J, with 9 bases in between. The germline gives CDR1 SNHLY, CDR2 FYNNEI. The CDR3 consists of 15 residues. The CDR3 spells CASSGTAATNEKLFF. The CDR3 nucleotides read TGTGCCAGCAGTGGGACAGCCGCAACTAATGAAAAACTGTTTTTT.

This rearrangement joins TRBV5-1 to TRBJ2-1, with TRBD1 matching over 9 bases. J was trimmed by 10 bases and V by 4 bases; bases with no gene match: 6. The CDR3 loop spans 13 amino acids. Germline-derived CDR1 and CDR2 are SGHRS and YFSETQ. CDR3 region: CASSGSGQGEQFF. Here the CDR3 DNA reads TGCGCCAGCAGCGGATCGGGACAGGGCGAGCAGTTCTTC. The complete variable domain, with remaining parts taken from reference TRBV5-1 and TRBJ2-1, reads KAGVTQTPRYLIKTRGQQVTLSCSPISGHRSVSWYQQTPGQGLQFLFEYFSETQRNKGNFPGRFSGRQFSNSRSEMNVSTLELGDSALYLCASSGSGQGEQFFGPGTRLTVL.

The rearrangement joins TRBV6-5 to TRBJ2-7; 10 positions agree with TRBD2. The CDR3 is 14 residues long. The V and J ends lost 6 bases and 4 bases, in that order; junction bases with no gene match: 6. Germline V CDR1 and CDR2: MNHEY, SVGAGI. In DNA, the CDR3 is TGTGCCAGCAGCCTAGCGGGAGTGGAGTACGAGCAGTACTTC. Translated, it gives CASSLAGVEYEQYF.

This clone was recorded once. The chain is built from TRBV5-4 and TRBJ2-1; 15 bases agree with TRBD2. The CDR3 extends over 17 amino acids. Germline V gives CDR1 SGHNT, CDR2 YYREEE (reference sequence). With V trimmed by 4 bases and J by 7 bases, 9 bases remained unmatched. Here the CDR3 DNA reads TGTGCCAGCAGCCTGGGACTAGCGGGAGGCCCCTGGAATGAGCAGTTCTTC. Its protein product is CASSLGLAGGPWNEQFF.

DNA for the CDR3: TGTGCCAGCAGTCAGCTTGTCCGTGGCACCATATATTTT. Translated, it gives CASSQLVRGTIYF. The chain couples TRBV7-9 to TRBJ1-3; the D is unclear. The V gene's germline CDR1 is SEHNR and CDR2 FQNEAQ (reference sequence). V dropped 6 bases and J dropped 9 bases, with 15 bases sitting between them. CDR3 length equals 13 residues.

This CDR3 reads CASTRPLGGVLEGYTF. As DNA, the CDR3 is TGTGCCAGCACCAGACCACTCGGCGGGGTCTTGGAGGGCTACACCTTC. V usage is TRBV7-3 and J usage is TRBJ1-2; D is unclear. CDR1 and CDR2 (germline): SGHTA, FQGTGA. V lost 7 bases, J lost 8 bases, and 26 bases lay in between. The CDR3 runs to 16 residues.

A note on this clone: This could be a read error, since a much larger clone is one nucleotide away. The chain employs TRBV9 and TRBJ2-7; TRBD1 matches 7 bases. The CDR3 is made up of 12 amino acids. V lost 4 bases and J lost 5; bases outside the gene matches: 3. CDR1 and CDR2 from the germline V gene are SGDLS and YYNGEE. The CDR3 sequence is CASSSGQDEQYF. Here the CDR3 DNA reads TGTGCCAGCAGCTCCGGACAGGACGAGCAGTACTTC.

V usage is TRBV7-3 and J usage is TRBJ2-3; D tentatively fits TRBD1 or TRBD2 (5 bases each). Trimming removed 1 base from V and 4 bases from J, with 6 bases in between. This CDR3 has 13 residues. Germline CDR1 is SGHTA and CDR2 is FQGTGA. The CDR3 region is CASSLMGADTQYF. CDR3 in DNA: TGTGCCAGCAGCTTAATGGGGGCAGATACGCAGTATTTT. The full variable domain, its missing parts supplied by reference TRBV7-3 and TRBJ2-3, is GAGVSQTPSNKVTEKGKYVELRCDPISGHTALYWYRQSLGQGPEFLIYFQGTGAADDSGLPNDRFFAVRPEGSVSTLKIQRTERGDSAVYLCASSLMGADTQYFGPGTRLTVL.

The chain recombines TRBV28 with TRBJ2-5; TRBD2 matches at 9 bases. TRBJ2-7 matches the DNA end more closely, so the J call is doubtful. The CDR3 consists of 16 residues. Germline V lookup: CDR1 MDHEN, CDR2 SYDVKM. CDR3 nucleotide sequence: TGTGCCAGCAGTACCCTAGCGGGAAGACTCTCCTACGAGCAGTACTTC. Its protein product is CASSTLAGRLSYEQYF.

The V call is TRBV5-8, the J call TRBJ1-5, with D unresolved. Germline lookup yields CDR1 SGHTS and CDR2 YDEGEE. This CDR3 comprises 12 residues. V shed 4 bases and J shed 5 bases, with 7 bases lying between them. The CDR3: CASSLFDQPQHF. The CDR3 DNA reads TGTGCCAGCAGCCTATTTGATCAGCCCCAGCATTTT.

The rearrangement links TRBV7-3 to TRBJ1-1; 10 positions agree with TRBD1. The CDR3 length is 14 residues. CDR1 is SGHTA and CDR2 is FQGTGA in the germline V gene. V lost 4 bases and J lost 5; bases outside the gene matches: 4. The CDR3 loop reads CASSSDRGSTEAFF. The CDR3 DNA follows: TGTGCCAGCAGCTCGGACAGGGGGAGTACTGAAGCTTTCTTT.

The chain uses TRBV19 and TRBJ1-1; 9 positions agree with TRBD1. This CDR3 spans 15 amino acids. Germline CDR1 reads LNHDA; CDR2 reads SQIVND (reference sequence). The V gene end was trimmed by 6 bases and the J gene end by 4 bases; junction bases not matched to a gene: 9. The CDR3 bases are TGTGCCAGTAGACTAACCGGGACAGGGTTCACTGAAGCTTTCTTT. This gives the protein CASRLTGTGFTEAFF.

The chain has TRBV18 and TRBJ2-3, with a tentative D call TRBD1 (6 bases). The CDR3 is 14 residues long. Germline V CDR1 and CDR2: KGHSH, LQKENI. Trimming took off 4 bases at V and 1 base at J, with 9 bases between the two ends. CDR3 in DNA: TGTGCCAGCTCACAGGGACACGGCACAGATACGCAGTATTTT. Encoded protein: CASSQGHGTDTQYF.

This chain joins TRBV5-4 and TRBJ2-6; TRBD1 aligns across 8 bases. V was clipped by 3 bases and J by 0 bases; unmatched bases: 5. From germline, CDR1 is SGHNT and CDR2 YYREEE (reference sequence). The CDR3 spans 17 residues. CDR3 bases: TGTGCCAGCAGCTCCCGGGACAGGCCCTCTGGGGCCAACGTCCTGACTTTC. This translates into CASSSRDRPSGANVLTF.

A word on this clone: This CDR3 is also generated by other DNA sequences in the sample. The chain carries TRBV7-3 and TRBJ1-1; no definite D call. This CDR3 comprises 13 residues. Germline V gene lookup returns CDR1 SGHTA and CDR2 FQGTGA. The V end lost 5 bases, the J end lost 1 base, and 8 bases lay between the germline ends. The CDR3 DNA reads TGTGCCAGCAGCAGGACGGCGAACACTGAAGCTTTCTTT. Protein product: CASSRTANTEAFF. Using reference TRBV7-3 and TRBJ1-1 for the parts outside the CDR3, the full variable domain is GAGVSQTPSNKVTEKGKYVELRCDPISGHTALYWYRQSLGQGPEFLIYFQGTGAADDSGLPNDRFFAVRPEGSVSTLKIQRTERGDSAVYLCASSRTANTEAFFGQGTRLTVV.

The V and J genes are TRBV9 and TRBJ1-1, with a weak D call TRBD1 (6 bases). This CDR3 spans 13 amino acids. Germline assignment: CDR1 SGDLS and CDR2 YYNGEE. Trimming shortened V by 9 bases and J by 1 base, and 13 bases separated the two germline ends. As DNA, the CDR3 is TGTGCCACAAACAGGGACGGGAACACTGAAGCTTTCTTT. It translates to CATNRDGNTEAFF.

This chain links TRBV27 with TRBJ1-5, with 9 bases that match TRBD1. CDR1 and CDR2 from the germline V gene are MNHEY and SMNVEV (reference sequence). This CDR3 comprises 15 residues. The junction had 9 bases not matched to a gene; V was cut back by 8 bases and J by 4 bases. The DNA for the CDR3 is TGTGCCAGCGACCGCGACGGGACAGGGAATCAGCCCCAGCATTTT. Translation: CASDRDGTGNQPQHF.

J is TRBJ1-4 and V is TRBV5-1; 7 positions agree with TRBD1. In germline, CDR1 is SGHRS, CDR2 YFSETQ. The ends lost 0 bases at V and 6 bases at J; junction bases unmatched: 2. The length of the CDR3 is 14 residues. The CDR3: CASSLEGAHEKLFF. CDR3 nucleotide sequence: TGCGCCAGCAGCTTGGAGGGGGCTCATGAAAAACTGTTTTTT.

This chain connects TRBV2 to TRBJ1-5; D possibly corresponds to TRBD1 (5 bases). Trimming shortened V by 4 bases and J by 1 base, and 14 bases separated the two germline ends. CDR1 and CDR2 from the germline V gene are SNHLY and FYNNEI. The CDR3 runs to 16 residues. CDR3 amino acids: CASSGPPGTSNQPQHF. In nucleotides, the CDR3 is TGTGCCAGCAGTGGCCCCCCGGGGACCAGCAATCAGCCCCAGCATTTT. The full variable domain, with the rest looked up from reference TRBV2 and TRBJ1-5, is EPEVTQTPSHQVTQMGQEVILRCVPISNHLYFYWYRQILGQKVEFLVSFYNNEISEKSEIFDDQFSVERPDGSNFTLKIRSTKLEDSAMYFCASSGPPGTSNQPQHFGDGTRLSIL.

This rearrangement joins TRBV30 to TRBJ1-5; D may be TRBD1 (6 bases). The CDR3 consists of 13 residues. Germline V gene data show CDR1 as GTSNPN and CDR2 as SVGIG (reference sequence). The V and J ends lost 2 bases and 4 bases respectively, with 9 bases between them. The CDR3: CAWSQDRNQPQHF. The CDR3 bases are TGTGCCTGGAGTCAGGACAGAAATCAGCCCCAGCATTTT.